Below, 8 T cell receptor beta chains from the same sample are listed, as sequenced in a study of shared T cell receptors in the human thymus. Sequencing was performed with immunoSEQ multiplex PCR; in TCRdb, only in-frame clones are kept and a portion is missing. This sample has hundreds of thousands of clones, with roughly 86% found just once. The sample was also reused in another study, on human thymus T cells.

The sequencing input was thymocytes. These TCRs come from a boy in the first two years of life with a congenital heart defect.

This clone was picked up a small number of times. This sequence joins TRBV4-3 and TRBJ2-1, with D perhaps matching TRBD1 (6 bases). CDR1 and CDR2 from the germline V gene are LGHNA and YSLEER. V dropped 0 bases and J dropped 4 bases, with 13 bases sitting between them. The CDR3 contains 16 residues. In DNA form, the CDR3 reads TGCGCCAGCAGCCAAGATCCGACAGGAGCTTACAATGAGCAGTTCTTC. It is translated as CASSQDPTGAYNEQFF.

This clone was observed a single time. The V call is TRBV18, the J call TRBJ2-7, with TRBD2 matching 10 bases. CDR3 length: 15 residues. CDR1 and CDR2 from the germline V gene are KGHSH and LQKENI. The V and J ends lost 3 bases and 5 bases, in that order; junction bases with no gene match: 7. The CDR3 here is CASSPLGLAVNEQYF. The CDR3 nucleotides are TGTGCCAGCTCACCTTTAGGACTAGCGGTTAACGAGCAGTACTTC.

The CDR3 loop reads CASDGRGHGYTF. The CDR3 region has the DNA TGTGCCAGTGACGGTCGGGGTCATGGCTACACCTTC. The genes are TRBV19 and TRBJ1-2; D gene ambiguous. The CDR3 sequence is 12 residues long. Per the germline V gene, CDR1 is LNHDA and CDR2 is SQIVND (reference sequence). V shed 8 bases and J shed 6 bases, with 13 bases lying between them. Complete variable domain (other parts from reference TRBV19 and TRBJ1-2): DGGITQSPKYLFRKEGQNVTLSCEQNLNHDAMYWYRQDPGQGLRLIYYSQIVNDFQKGDIAEGYSVSREKKESFPLTVTSAQKNPTAFYLCASDGRGHGYTFGSGTRLTVV.

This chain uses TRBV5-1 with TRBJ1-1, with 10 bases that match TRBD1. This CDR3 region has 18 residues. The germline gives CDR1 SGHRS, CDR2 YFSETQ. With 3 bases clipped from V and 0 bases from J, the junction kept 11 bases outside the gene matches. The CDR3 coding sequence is TGCGCCAGCAGCTCAGAGACAGGGGGCAGACCCATGAACACTGAAGCTTTCTTT. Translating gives CASSSETGGRPMNTEAFF.

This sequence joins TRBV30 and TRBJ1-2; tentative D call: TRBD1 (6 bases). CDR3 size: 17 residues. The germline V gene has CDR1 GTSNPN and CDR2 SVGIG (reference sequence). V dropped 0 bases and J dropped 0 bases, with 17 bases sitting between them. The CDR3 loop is CAWSVKGEGGPNYGYTF. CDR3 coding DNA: TGTGCCTGGAGTGTCAAGGGGGAGGGGGGCCCTAACTATGGCTACACCTTC.

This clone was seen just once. The CDR3 nucleotides read TGTGCCAGCAGCTTAGATACAGTAAATCAGCCCCAGCATTTT. It translates to CASSLDTVNQPQHF. J is TRBJ1-5 and V is TRBV7-2; D is unclear. Per the germline V gene, CDR1 is SGHTA and CDR2 is FQGNSA. Trimming removed 1 base from V and 4 bases from J, with 8 bases in between. The length of the CDR3 is 14 residues.

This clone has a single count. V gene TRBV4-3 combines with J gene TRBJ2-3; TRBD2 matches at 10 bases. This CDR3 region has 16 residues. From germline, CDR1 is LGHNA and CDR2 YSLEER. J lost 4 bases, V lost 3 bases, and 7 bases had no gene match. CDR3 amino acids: CASSQSSGSSADTQYF. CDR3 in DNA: TGCGCCAGCAGCCAGTCTAGCGGGAGTAGCGCAGATACGCAGTATTTT.

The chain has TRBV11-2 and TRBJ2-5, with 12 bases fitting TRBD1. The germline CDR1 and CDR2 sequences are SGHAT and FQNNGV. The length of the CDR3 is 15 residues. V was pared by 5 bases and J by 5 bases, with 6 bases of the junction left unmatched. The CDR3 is CASSRGTGGRETQYF. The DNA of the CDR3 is TGTGCCAGCAGCAGAGGGACAGGGGGCCGGGAGACCCAGTACTTC. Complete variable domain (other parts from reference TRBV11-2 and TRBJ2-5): EAGVAQSPRYKIIEKRQSVAFWCNPISGHATLYWYQQILGQGPKLLIQFQNNGVVDDSQLPKDRFSAERLKGVDSTLKIQPAKLEDSAVYLCASSRGTGGRETQYFGPGTRLLVL.